The clone carrying this TCR beta chain was seen just once. The CDR3 has 14 residues. The ends were cut back, 3 bases at V and 2 bases at J, with 8 bases in the middle. Germline V gene data show CDR1 as LNHDA and CDR2 as SQIVND (reference sequence). The sample comes from a study of long-term antiretroviral therapy in people with HIV. Researchers ran immunoSEQ v3.0 at survey level. TCRdb keeps only in-frame clones here, not all; method: immunoSEQ multiplex PCR. The sample has about 50,000 clones, around 84% seen once; the top ten hold roughly 3%. The rearrangement links TRBV19 to TRBJ2-1; unclear D gene. The source of this sequence is a woman younger than 35 with HIV. Here the sequenced sample was unsorted PBMCs, taken 0.8 years after starting antiretroviral therapy. CDR3 sequence: CASSIDGPYNEQFF. The CDR3 coding sequence is TGTGCCAGTAGTATCGACGGCCCCTACAATGAGCAGTTCTTC.